This is a list of T cell receptor beta chains from one sample in a study of T cell repertoires in cytomegalovirus infection. TCRdb re-called the reads through MiXCR, storing one row per CDR3 protein. The sample has about 740,000 distinct CDR3 sequences, roughly 36% seen once. No antigen is known for these receptors. The source was cultured PBMCs, collected from culture after CMV antigen stimulation. Source of these receptors: a human donor in good health (CMV status not recorded). Some clones in this sample may be carry-over from other donors' samples. Both conserved end residues are part of each CDR3. D genes are given only for firm matches. Clone size is stated in some rows and not others, as once, few, many or a class when expanded.

D gene | J gene | V gene | CDR3 length | clone size | CDR3 protein | CDR3 DNA
. | TRBJ1-5 | TRBV12-3/TRBV12-4 | 16 | few | CASSLAGTPGYQPQHF | TGTGCCAGCAGTTTAGCGGGGACACCCGGTTATCAGCCCCAGCATTTT
. | TRBJ1-2 | TRBV7-2 | 15 | many | CASSLVVSSNYGYTF | TGTGCCAGCAGCTTAGTGGTCAGCTCTAACTATGGCTACACCTTC
TRBD1 | TRBJ1-2 | TRBV5-4 | 14 | . | CASSYRGGSYGYTF | TGTGCCAGCAGTTACAGGGGCGGTAGCTATGGCTACACCTTC
. | TRBJ1-5 | TRBV4-1 | 14 | . | CASSQDPGNQPQHF | TGCGCCAGCAGCCAAGATCCAGGTAATCAGCCCCAGCATTTT
. | TRBJ2-5 | TRBV12-3/TRBV12-4 | 13 | few | CASNFGGTETQYF | TGTGCCAGCAACTTTGGGGGGACAGAGACCCAGTACTTC
TRBD2 | TRBJ2-1 | TRBV6-1 | 15 | . | CASILSGNSYNEQFF | TGTGCCAGCATCCTTAGCGGGAACTCCTACAATGAGCAGTTCTTC
TRBD1 | TRBJ2-2 | TRBV6-5 | 12 | . | CASVDRVGELFF | TGTGCCAGCGTAGACAGGGTCGGGGAGCTGTTTTTT
. | TRBJ1-2 | TRBV12-3/TRBV12-4 | 14 | . | CASSSWPLDYGYTF | TGTGCCAGCAGTTCTTGGCCTTTGGACTATGGCTACACCTTC
. | TRBJ1-5 | TRBV7-2 | 15 | many | CASSLEAGAYQPQHF | TGTGCCAGCAGCTTAGAGGCAGGGGCATATCAGCCCCAGCATTTT
. | TRBJ1-2 | TRBV6-6 | 12 | . | CASSGAARGYTF | TGTGCCAGCAGTGGGGCAGCTCGCGGCTACACCTTC
TRBD2 | TRBJ2-3 | TRBV12-3/TRBV12-4 | 15 | . | CASSLQAGVADTQYF | TGTGCCAGCAGTTTACAAGCGGGAGTGGCAGATACGCAGTATTTT
. | TRBJ2-5 | TRBV7-6 | 10 | . | CGWRQETQYF | TGTGGATGGCGTCAAGAGACCCAGTACTTC
. | TRBJ2-5 | TRBV7-6 | 16 | few | CASSSQRSPGARAQYF | TGTGCCAGCAGCTCCCAGCGGAGCCCTGGCGCTCGGGCCCAGTACTTC
TRBD2 | TRBJ2-1 | TRBV20-1 | 16 | . | CSARGTSGGTYNEQFF | TGCAGTGCTAGGGGAACTAGCGGGGGAACCTACAATGAGCAGTTCTTC
TRBD1 | TRBJ2-3 | TRBV18 | 15 | once | CASLSQGQGTDTQYF | TGTGCCAGCCTTTCTCAAGGACAGGGCACAGATACGCAGTATTTT